The entry below describes one TCR beta chain. This sample stems from a study of T cell changes during pregnancy in multiple sclerosis. The CDR3 runs to 18 residues. Germline V gives CDR1 MDHEN, CDR2 SYDVKM. The V and J ends lost 3 bases and 6 bases, in that order; junction bases with no gene match: 18. TCRdb's table, derived via immunoSEQ multiplex PCR, lists solely in-frame clones and lacks some. The sample has fewer than 85,000 clones, roughly 89% seen once. The origin of this receptor is a female donor with multiple sclerosis, enrolled in a pregnancy study. This chain connects TRBV28 to TRBJ1-1; TRBD1 matches at 8 bases. The sample consisted of peripheral blood, taken in the second trimester of pregnancy. CDR3 protein: CASSFFLSAGGSPPEAFF. In DNA, the CDR3 is TGTGCCAGCAGTTTTTTCCTTTCTGCAGGGGGCTCCCCGCCTGAAGCTTTCTTT.